What follows describes a single T cell receptor (beta chain). The antigen is unknown. This entry belongs to a study of T-cell memory formation after mild COVID-19. Study information: Most TCR clusters belonged to a single donor. Points from the study as a whole: Second-wave clones reaching peak frequency on day 37 lacked confirmed SARS-CoV-2 specificity. The pre-infection memory compartment contained some responding clones, suggesting cross-reactive memory joined.

TCR alpha and TCR beta cDNA libraries with sample barcodes and UMIs came from 5'RACE using constant-segment primers. From the 5' RACE reads, TCRdb called clonotypes with MiXCR, one entry per CDR3 protein. In the table there are around 300,000 distinct CDR3 sequences, 13% to 15% of which are singletons. Trimming cost V 5 bases and J 0 bases; bases outside gene matches: 6. CDR1 is MNHEY and CDR2 is SVGAGI in the germline V gene. The CDR3 sequence is 17 residues long. This rearrangement joins TRBV6-5 to TRBJ2-5; 13 bases are a match to TRBD2. The TCR sequence derives from a man in his late teens or twenties who had mild COVID-19 (a few samples of this study predate the infection). Cell type and time point are not known. The sample consisted of PBMCs or a T cell subset sorted from them (not recorded which). The CDR3 DNA reads TGTGCCAGCAGTCACGGGACTAGCGGGGAGTACCAAGAGACCCAGTACTTC. Translation gives CASSHGTSGEYQETQYF.